This TCR beta chain was identified during a study of T cells after yellow fever vaccination. This clonotype was picked up many times. The CDR3 extends over 15 amino acids. Germline values: CDR1 SGHVS, CDR2 FQNEAQ. The V gene end was trimmed by 1 base and the J gene end by 6 bases; junction bases not matched to a gene: 6. TCR cDNA, made by 5'RACE template switching, carried an added universal primer site and UMIs. Each CDR3 protein gets one entry after TCRdb re-called the 5' RACE reads with MiXCR. The repertoire holds some 340,000 distinct CDR3 sequences, with approximately 4% as singletons. V gene TRBV7-8 combines with J gene TRBJ2-7; 10 nucleotides agree with TRBD2. Here the sequenced sample was PBMCs, taken 5 days after the yellow fever booster vaccination. This sequence was found in a man in his late teens or twenties who received the YFV17D yellow fever vaccine. Here the CDR3 reads CASSLESLAGTEQYF. The CDR3 bases are TGTGCCAGCAGCTTAGAATCACTAGCGGGGACCGAGCAGTACTTC.